Described below is a single TCR beta chain sequence and its context. Its antigen is unknown. The sample belongs to a study of CD8+ T cells in alopecia areata. Study summary: It was oral tofacitinib, at 5 to 10 mg twice daily, that treated patients received. Study outcomes and limitations: Clonality in lesional scalp, especially alopecia totalis/universalis, exceeded that of normal scalp.

Reverse transcription of extracted RNA yielded cDNA, which provided the sequencing template. Data came from immunoSEQ multiplex PCR; TCRdb stores just in-frame clones and leaves some out. Seen here are fewer than 250,000 clones, 35% to 45% observed once, and the top ten hold around 0.48%. Treatment given: oral pan-JAK inhibitor, 5-10 mg twice daily. Punch biopsies of lesional scalp, plus peripheral blood, were taken from alopecia areata patients. Source: CD4+ T cells sorted from blood, taken at roughly week 30, from a patient treated with tofacitinib. The TCR sequence derives from a human donor with alopecia areata.

The chain's CDR3 is CAWILQASREQFF. The CDR3 DNA reads TGTGCCTGGATCCTTCAGGCTTCCAGGGAGCAGTTCTTC. The chain couples TRBV30 to TRBJ2-1; no clear D gene. Looked up from germline, CDR1 is GTSNPN and CDR2 is SVGIG (reference sequence). Deletions cut 4 bases from V and 10 bases from J, with 17 bases between. The CDR3 covers 13 residues.